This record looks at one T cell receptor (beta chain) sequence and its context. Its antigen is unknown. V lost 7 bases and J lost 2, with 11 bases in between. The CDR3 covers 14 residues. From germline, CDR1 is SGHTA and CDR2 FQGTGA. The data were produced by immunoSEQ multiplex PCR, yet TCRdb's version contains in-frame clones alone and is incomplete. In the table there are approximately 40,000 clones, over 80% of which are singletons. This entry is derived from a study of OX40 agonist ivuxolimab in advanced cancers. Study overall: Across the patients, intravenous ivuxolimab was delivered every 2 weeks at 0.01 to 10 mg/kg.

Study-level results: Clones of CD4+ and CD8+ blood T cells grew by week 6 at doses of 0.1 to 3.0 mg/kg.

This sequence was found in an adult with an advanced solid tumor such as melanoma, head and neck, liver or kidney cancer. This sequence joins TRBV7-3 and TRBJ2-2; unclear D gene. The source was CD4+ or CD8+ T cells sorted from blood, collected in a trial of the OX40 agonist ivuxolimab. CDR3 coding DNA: TGTGCCAGCACTTCGACCCTTAACACCGGGGAGCTGTTTTTT. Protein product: CASTSTLNTGELFF. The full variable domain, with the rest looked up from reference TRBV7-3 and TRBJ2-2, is GAGVSQTPSNKVTEKGKYVELRCDPISGHTALYWYRQSLGQGPEFLIYFQGTGAADDSGLPNDRFFAVRPEGSVSTLKIQRTERGDSAVYLCASTSTLNTGELFFGEGSRLTVL.